This TCR beta chain was retrieved from a study of T-cell reconstitution after alpha-beta-depleted transplantation in children. TCRbeta library construction was performed incorporating unique molecular identifiers. MiXCR, applied by TCRdb to the PCR reads, yields one record per CDR3 protein. The top ten hold roughly 5% of the sample, which has about 830,000 distinct CDR3 sequences, roughly 15% seen once. The length of the CDR3 is 15 residues. The ends were cut back, 3 bases at V and 0 bases at J, with 11 bases in the middle. Per the germline V gene, CDR1 is DFQATT and CDR2 is SNEGSKA (reference sequence). This clonotype was detected a few times.

This TCR came from a male patient between 5 and 17 years old who had a stem cell transplant for acute lymphoblastic leukemia, so the T cells may come from the graft donor. This sample comprised PBMCs, mostly from graft donor cells, obtained 360 days after TCRalphabeta/CD19-depleted stem cell transplant. The V and J genes are TRBV20-1 and TRBJ2-2; D is possibly TRBD1 (6 bases). In nucleotides, the CDR3 is TGCAGTGCTAGGGCAGACAGGACGAACACCGGGGAGCTGTTTTTT. The encoded protein is CSARADRTNTGELFF.